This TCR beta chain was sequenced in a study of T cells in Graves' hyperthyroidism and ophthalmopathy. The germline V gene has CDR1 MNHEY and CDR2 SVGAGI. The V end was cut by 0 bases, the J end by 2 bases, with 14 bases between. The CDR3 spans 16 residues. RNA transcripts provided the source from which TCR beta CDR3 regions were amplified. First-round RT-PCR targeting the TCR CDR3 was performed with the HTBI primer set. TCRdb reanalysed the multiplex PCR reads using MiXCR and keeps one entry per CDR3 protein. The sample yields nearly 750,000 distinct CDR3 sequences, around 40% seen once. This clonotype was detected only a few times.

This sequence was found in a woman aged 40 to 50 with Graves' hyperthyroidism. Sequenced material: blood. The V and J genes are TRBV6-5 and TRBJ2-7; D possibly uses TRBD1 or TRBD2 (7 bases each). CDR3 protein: CASSYSGGGSPYEQYF. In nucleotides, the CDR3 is TGTGCCAGCAGTTACTCGGGAGGGGGCAGCCCCTACGAGCAGTACTTC.